Each of the 16 T cell receptor beta chains below was sequenced from the same sample in a study of blood T cell repertoires in COVID-19. Here immunoSEQ multiplex PCR was the method, and the copy in TCRdb shows in-frame clones only, minus some. The sample records approximately 250,000 clones, around 84% being singletons. The sample consisted of peripheral blood. These receptor sequences come from a woman between 35 and 50 years old who had recovered from COVID-19.

The CDR3 reads CASRSTGTETYEQYF. The CDR3 DNA reads as TGCGCCAGCAGATCAACGGGGACTGAAACCTACGAGCAGTACTTC. The J gene is TRBJ2-7, the V gene TRBV5-1, with TRBD2 as a possible D gene (6 bases). There are 15 residues in the CDR3. Looked up from germline, CDR1 is SGHRS and CDR2 is YFSETQ. V was pared by 5 bases and J by 2 bases, with 17 bases between.

J is TRBJ2-3 and V is TRBV11-3; tentatively, D is TRBD1 (6 bases). The germline CDR1 and CDR2 sequences are SGHNT and YENEEA. Trimming pared 5 bases from V and 3 bases from J, leaving 15 bases between. The CDR3 is made up of 15 amino acids. CDR3 amino acids: CASSAVGGGTDTQYF. The CDR3 nucleotides are TGTGCCAGCAGCGCCGTTGGGGGCGGGACAGATACGCAGTATTTT. Based on the CDR3 plus reference TRBV11-3 and TRBJ2-3, the full variable domain is EAGVVQSPRYKIIEKKQPVAFWCNPISGHNTLYWYLQNLGQGPELLIRYENEEAVDDSQLPKDRFSAERLKGVDSTLKIQPAELGDSAVYLCASSAVGGGTDTQYFGPGTRLTVL.

The rearrangement uses TRBV28 and TRBJ1-2; possibly TRBD1 for D (5 bases). The V end was cut by 5 bases, the J end by 0 bases, with 13 bases between. The CDR3 extends over 15 amino acids. Per germline, CDR1 MDHEN and CDR2 SYDVKM. CDR3 DNA: TGTGCCAGCAGTCCACCGACAGACCCTAACTATGGCTACACCTTC. Translation: CASSPPTDPNYGYTF.

The chain's CDR3 is CAISESGLENSPLHF. In DNA, the CDR3 is TGTGCCATCAGTGAGTCTGGGCTCGAGAATTCACCCCTCCACTTT. The V and J genes are TRBV10-3 and TRBJ1-6, with D unresolved. The CDR3 has 15 amino acids. Germline V gene lookup returns CDR1 ENHRY and CDR2 SYGVKD. V lost 0 bases to trimming and J lost 7 bases, with 10 bases between them.

J is TRBJ1-1 and V is TRBV11-2; D may be TRBD1 (6 bases). CDR3 size: 13 residues. Germline assignment: CDR1 SGHAT and CDR2 FQNNGV. The germline V and J ends were trimmed by 2 bases and 11 bases, with 15 bases remaining between them. The CDR3 sequence: CASSLRQASRAFF. The CDR3, as DNA: TGTGCCAGCAGCTTACGACAGGCATCGAGGGCTTTCTTT.

Written as DNA, the CDR3 is TGTGCCACCAGTGGGCCGGGACAGAACTATGGCTACACCTTC. As protein: CATSGPGQNYGYTF. The rearrangement uses TRBV24-1 and TRBJ1-2; 7 bases agree with TRBD1. Trimming cost V 5 bases and J 2 bases; bases outside gene matches: 4. CDR3 length: 14 amino acids. Germline CDR1 is KGHDR and CDR2 is SFDVKD.

The J gene is TRBJ1-5, the V gene TRBV7-9; D possibly corresponds to TRBD1 (5 bases). Germline CDR1 reads SEHNR; CDR2 reads FQNEAQ (reference sequence). CDR3 length equals 13 residues. Trimming left V 5 bases short and J 9 bases short, with 14 bases between. The CDR3 DNA reads TGTGCCAGCAGCCCGCCGGGGGAGGTGCCCCAGCATTTT. Its translation is CASSPPGEVPQHF.

J is TRBJ2-1 and V is TRBV12-3 or TRBV12-4, with D unresolved. Trimming removed 4 bases at V and 5 bases at J, with 9 bases between. The CDR3 spans 13 residues. CDR3 sequence (DNA): TGTGCCAGCAGTTCCGCTTTAGACAATGAGCAGTTCTTC. As protein: CASSSALDNEQFF.

This clone was recorded a few times. Other DNA sequences in this specimen translate into the identical CDR3. CDR3 in DNA: TGTGCCAGCAGCCCCGGGACTCTCGGAAACACCATATATTTT. Translating gives CASSPGTLGNTIYF. The V call is TRBV6-5, the J call TRBJ1-3; a weak D match, TRBD1 (5 bases). Trimming pared 6 bases from V and 4 bases from J, leaving 13 bases between. The germline gives CDR1 MNHEY, CDR2 SVGAGI. The CDR3 runs 14 residues.

This clone occurred many times. The chain has TRBV27 and TRBJ2-1; 10 nucleotides match TRBD2. The CDR3 sequence is 19 residues long. From germline, CDR1 is MNHEY and CDR2 SMNVEV (reference sequence). The trim removed 5 bases at V and 4 bases at J, leaving 17 bases unmatched. In DNA form, the CDR3 reads TGTGCCAGCAGTCCCGAAAGCGTAGCGGGGGGAGCCAATTACAATGAGCAGTTCTTC. Residues: CASSPESVAGGANYNEQFF.

The gene calls are TRBV19 and TRBJ2-7; 10 bases are a match to TRBD2. This CDR3 is built from 14 residues. CDR1 is LNHDA and CDR2 is SQIVND in the germline V gene (reference sequence). V shed 10 bases, J shed 3 bases, and the junction held 9 bases outside the gene matches. CDR3 sequence reads: CATRPSGGFYEQYF. The CDR3 bases are TGTGCCACTCGGCCTAGCGGGGGTTTCTACGAGCAGTACTTC.

V gene TRBV7-2 combines with J gene TRBJ1-1; tentatively, D is TRBD1 (5 bases). CDR3 length: 15 amino acids. V was clipped by 1 base and J by 2 bases, with 11 bases between them. Germline loops: CDR1 SGHTA, CDR2 FQGNSA. The CDR3 DNA follows: TGTGCCAGCAGCTTAGGAGGACACGGAAACACTGAAGCTTTCTTT. Its protein product is CASSLGGHGNTEAFF.

The genes are TRBV11-3 and TRBJ2-5, with 11 bases fitting TRBD2. Trimming at V came to 6 bases and at J to 5 bases, leaving 5 bases not matched to a gene. Germline-derived CDR1 and CDR2 are SGHNT and YENEEA. This CDR3 is built from 14 residues. The CDR3 DNA is TGTGCCAGCAGAACTAGCGGGGGTGGGGAGACCCAGTACTTC. Translated: CASRTSGGGETQYF. Looking up the rest from reference TRBV11-3 and TRBJ2-5 gives the full variable domain: EAGVVQSPRYKIIEKKQPVAFWCNPISGHNTLYWYLQNLGQGPELLIRYENEEAVDDSQLPKDRFSAERLKGVDSTLKIQPAELGDSAVYLCASRTSGGGETQYFGPGTRLLVL.

The V call is TRBV10-3, the J call TRBJ1-1; D remains ambiguous. The V end lost 2 bases, the J end lost 1 base, and 17 bases lay between the germline ends. This CDR3 comprises 17 residues. Germline V CDR1 and CDR2: ENHRY, SYGVKD. The CDR3 coding sequence is TGTGCCATCAGTGAGCACTTTATCGAGGCCAAGAACACTGAAGCTTTCTTT. Protein: CAISEHFIEAKNTEAFF.

J is TRBJ2-3 and V is TRBV5-1, with D possibly being TRBD1 (6 bases). The length of the CDR3 is 12 residues. V lost 4 bases and J 5 bases, leaving 8 bases between the germline ends. The germline V gene encodes CDR1 SGHRS and CDR2 YFSETQ. The CDR3 protein is CASSIQGDTQYF. CDR3 DNA: TGCGCCAGCAGCATACAGGGAGATACGCAGTATTTT.

CDR3 loop: CASSGERGRYTDTQYF. The CDR3 coding sequence is TGTGCCAGCAGCGGCGAGAGGGGGCGCTACACAGATACGCAGTATTTT. V gene TRBV7-2 combines with J gene TRBJ2-3; 7 bases agree with TRBD1. This CDR3 contains 16 residues. Germline CDR1 SGHTA, CDR2 FQGNSA. Losses at the gene ends were 5 bases for V and 2 bases for J; bases not matched to a gene: 10.